This entry lists 18 T cell receptor beta chains sequenced from one sample in a study of regulatory T cells in long-lasting Graves disease. Sample time point: persistent/refractory GD, antithyroid drugs over 5 years with positive TRAb. PBMC RNA was the source of the TCR library. iRepertoire HTBI primers and Arm-PCR of CDR3 regions built TCR beta libraries. MiXCR was run by TCRdb on the multiplex PCR reads, yielding one entry per CDR3 protein. This sample has about 450,000 distinct CDR3 sequences, with about a quarter found just once. The material sequenced was peripheral blood mononuclear cells (PBMCs), taken when the disease was refractory, from a patient treated with antithyroid drugs. These receptors all stem from a female donor with Graves disease.

The V gene is TRBV16, the J gene TRBJ2-2; D uncertain. Trimming removed 1 base from V and 4 bases from J, with 10 bases in between. Germline lookup yields CDR1 KGHSY and CDR2 FQNENV. There are 15 residues in the CDR3. The CDR3 protein is CASSQFSLRTGELFF. In DNA form, the CDR3 reads TGTGCCAGCAGCCAATTTTCACTACGCACCGGGGAGCTGTTTTTT.

The chain uses TRBV12-3 or TRBV12-4 and TRBJ2-1; 9 bases are shared with TRBD2. Losses at the gene ends were 6 bases for V and 1 base for J; bases not matched to a gene: 13. The CDR3 consists of 18 residues. This CDR3 reads CASSPRGGRAESYNEQFF. The CDR3 DNA is TGTGCCAGCAGCCCCAGGGGCGGGAGGGCTGAATCCTACAATGAGCAGTTCTTC.

The V gene is TRBV6-2 or TRBV6-3, the J gene TRBJ1-2; the D is unclear. Germline assignment: CDR1 MNHEY and CDR2 SVGEGT. V was cut by 5 bases and J by 2 bases, with 12 bases left in between. The CDR3 covers 14 residues. The CDR3 is CASSHNGVNYGYTF. The CDR3 nucleotides are TGTGCCAGCAGTCATAACGGAGTGAACTATGGCTACACCTTC.

J is TRBJ2-7 and V is TRBV15; D call uncertain. V was clipped by 4 bases and J by 6 bases, with 19 bases between them. CDR1 is LNHNV and CDR2 is YYDKDF in the germline V gene (reference sequence). CDR3 size: 15 residues. In DNA form, the CDR3 reads TGTGCCACCAGCACCATCACCGTAGGTTCATGCGAGCAGTACTTC. This codes for CATSTITVGSCEQYF.

This clonotype was observed a single time. The chain links TRBV7-2 to TRBJ1-6, with a weak D call TRBD1 (5 bases). The germline V gene has CDR1 SGHTA and CDR2 FQGNSA. The CDR3 runs to 15 residues. Trimming cost V 2 bases and J 7 bases, with 12 bases left between them. The DNA of the CDR3 is TGTGCCAGCAGCTTAAGGGACTCCTTGAATTCACCCCTCCACTTT. This codes for CASSLRDSLNSPLHF.

V gene TRBV10-2 combines with J gene TRBJ1-1; 9 nucleotides match TRBD1. CDR3 length: 16 residues. Trimming at V came to 2 bases and at J to 3 bases, leaving 7 bases not matched to a gene. Germline assignment: CDR1 WSHSY and CDR2 SAAADI. CDR3 DNA sequence: TGCGCCAGCAGTGAGGGGGACAGGGTCTTGGACACTGAAGCTTTCTTT. Its protein product is CASSEGDRVLDTEAFF.

This clonotype was counted between two and nine times. The chain links TRBV20-1 to TRBJ2-7; D remains unclear. Trimming removed 0 bases from V and 2 bases from J, with 8 bases in between. Germline CDR1 DFQATT, CDR2 SNEGSKA (reference sequence). CDR3 length: 13 amino acids. CDR3 in amino acids: CSARDGRPYEQYF. CDR3 in DNA: TGCAGTGCTAGAGATGGCCGGCCCTACGAGCAGTACTTC.

The V and J genes are TRBV7-2 and TRBJ2-2, with 9 bases lining up with TRBD1. This CDR3 contains 17 residues. V was clipped by 7 bases and J by 3 bases; unmatched bases: 12. The germline CDR1 and CDR2 sequences are SGHTA and FQGNSA. The CDR3 nucleotides are TGTGCCAGCAAGAGGTCGCGGGGACAGGGTTACACCGGGGAGCTGTTTTTT. Its translation is CASKRSRGQGYTGELFF.

This clonotype has ten or more counts. The chain is built from TRBV2 and TRBJ1-1, with D uncertain. V was trimmed by 6 bases and J by 1 base, leaving 18 bases between them. Germline CDR1 reads SNHLY; CDR2 reads FYNNEI. The CDR3 is 16 residues long. DNA for the CDR3: TGTGCCAGCAGGCCGACGGCCCCCCTGGGGAACACTGAAGCTTTCTTT. Protein sequence: CASRPTAPLGNTEAFF.

The chain employs TRBV7-2 and TRBJ2-1; 7 nucleotides match TRBD2. In germline, CDR1 is SGHTA, CDR2 FQGNSA. Unmatched junction bases numbered 4, after V lost 2 bases and J lost 0 bases. CDR3 length: 16 amino acids. CDR3: CASSLRSGTSYNEQFF. CDR3 nucleotides: TGTGCCAGCAGCTTACGAAGCGGGACCTCCTACAATGAGCAGTTCTTC.

A few counts support this clonotype. This chain links TRBV29-1 with TRBJ2-5; possible D gene TRBD1, 6 bases. Looked up from germline, CDR1 is SQVTM and CDR2 is ANQGSEA. CDR3 length: 15 amino acids. V gave up 0 bases and J gave up 3 bases, with 14 bases separating them. CDR3 in amino acids: CSVEDSRTVEETQYF. The CDR3 DNA follows: TGCAGCGTTGAAGATAGTCGGACAGTAGAAGAGACCCAGTACTTC.

The table lists this clonotype with a few counts. The chain carries TRBV14 and TRBJ1-4; D gene unclear. This CDR3 is 17 amino acids long. Germline CDR1 and CDR2: SGHDN and FVKESK. The V end lost 2 bases, the J end lost 1 base, and 14 bases lay between the germline ends. The CDR3 loop is CASSQSRWEGTNEKLFF. The CDR3 region has the DNA TGTGCCAGCAGCCAATCAAGGTGGGAAGGAACTAATGAAAAACTGTTTTTT.

Turning to this clonotype: This may be a read error: a much more frequent sequence differs by one nucleotide. CDR3 sequence (DNA): TGTGCCAGCAGACAAGGGACCTCCTATAGCTACACCTTC. It yields the protein CASRQGTSYSYTF. The chain has TRBV6-1 and TRBJ1-2; tentatively, D is TRBD1 (5 bases). CDR3 length: 13 amino acids. Per the germline V gene, CDR1 is MNHNS and CDR2 is SASEGT.

The rearrangement uses TRBV7-2 and TRBJ2-7; 11 bases align to TRBD2. Germline V gives CDR1 SGHTA, CDR2 FQGNSA. Losses at the gene ends were 6 bases for V and 1 base for J; bases not matched to a gene: 8. The CDR3 has 16 residues. The chain's CDR3 is CASSFTGTSGSYEQYF. The CDR3 coding sequence is TGTGCCAGCAGTTTTACCGGGACTAGCGGTTCCTACGAGCAGTACTTC.

This clonotype has more than one count but fewer than ten. This rearrangement joins TRBV27 to TRBJ2-7; the match to TRBD1 covers 9 bases. The CDR3 loop spans 15 amino acids. CDR1 is MNHEY and CDR2 is SMNVEV in the germline V gene (reference sequence). V shed 3 bases, J shed 0 bases, and the junction held 3 bases outside the gene matches. CDR3 sequence (DNA): TGTGCCAGCAGTTTCACAGGGGGCCTCTCCTACGAGCAGTACTTC. As protein: CASSFTGGLSYEQYF.

Turning to this clonotype: Mismatch with germline at one junction end may stem from a read error. The CDR3 region has the DNA TGTGCCAGTAGTCTAGACCCCGGGACAGGTTCTAACTATGGCTACACCTTC. This encodes CASSLDPGTGSNYGYTF. The rearrangement joins TRBV19 to TRBJ1-2, with 8 bases lining up with TRBD1. Per germline, CDR1 LNHDA and CDR2 SQIVND (reference sequence). This CDR3 contains 17 residues. Filled out from reference TRBV19 and TRBJ1-2, the complete variable domain reads DGGITQSPKYLFRKEGQNVTLSCEQNLNHDAMYWYRQDPGQGLRLIYYSQIVNDFQKGDIAEGYSVSREKKESFPLTVTSAQKNPTAFYLCASSLDPGTGSNYGYTFGSGTRLTVV.

This clonotype was counted at least ten times. The chain couples TRBV2 to TRBJ1-2; D call uncertain. Trimming took 9 bases from V and 6 from J, leaving 14 bases between them. This CDR3 has 12 amino acids. Germline V gives CDR1 SNHLY, CDR2 FYNNEI. In DNA form, the CDR3 reads TGTGCCAGTTCGAGGAGGCTCGATGGCTACACCTTC. The encoded protein is CASSRRLDGYTF.

The V gene is TRBV20-1, the J gene TRBJ2-7, with 9 bases fitting TRBD2. Germline CDR1 reads DFQATT; CDR2 reads SNEGSKA (reference sequence). Trimming removed 3 bases from V and 1 base from J; junction bases left unmatched: 4. This CDR3 is 14 amino acids long. The CDR3 region is CSASLAGTSYEQYF. The DNA for the CDR3 is TGCAGTGCTAGCCTAGCGGGAACTTCCTACGAGCAGTACTTC.